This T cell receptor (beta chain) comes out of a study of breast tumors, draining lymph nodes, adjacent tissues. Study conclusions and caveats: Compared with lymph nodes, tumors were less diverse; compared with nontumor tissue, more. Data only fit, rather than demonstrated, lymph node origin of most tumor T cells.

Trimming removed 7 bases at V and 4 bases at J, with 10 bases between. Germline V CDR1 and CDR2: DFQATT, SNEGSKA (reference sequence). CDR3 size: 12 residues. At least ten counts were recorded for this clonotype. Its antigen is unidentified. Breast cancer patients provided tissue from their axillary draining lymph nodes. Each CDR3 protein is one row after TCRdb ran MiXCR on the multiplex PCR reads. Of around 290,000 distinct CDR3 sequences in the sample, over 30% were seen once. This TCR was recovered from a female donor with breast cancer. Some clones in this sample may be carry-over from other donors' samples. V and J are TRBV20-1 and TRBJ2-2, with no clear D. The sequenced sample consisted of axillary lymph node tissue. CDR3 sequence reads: CSGRSVTGELFF. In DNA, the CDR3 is TGCAGTGGCAGGTCGGTCACCGGGGAGCTGTTTTTT.